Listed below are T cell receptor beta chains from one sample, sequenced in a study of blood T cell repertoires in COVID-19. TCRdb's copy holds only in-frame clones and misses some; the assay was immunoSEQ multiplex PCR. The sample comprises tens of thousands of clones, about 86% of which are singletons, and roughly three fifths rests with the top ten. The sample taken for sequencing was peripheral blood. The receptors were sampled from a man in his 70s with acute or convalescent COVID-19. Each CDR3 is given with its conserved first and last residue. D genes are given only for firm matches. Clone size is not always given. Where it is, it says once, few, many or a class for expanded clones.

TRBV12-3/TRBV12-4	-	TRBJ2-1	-	TGTGCCAGCAGCCCCCTCGTGCTAAATGAGCAGTTCTTC	CASSPLVLNEQFF
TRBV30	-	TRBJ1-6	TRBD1	TGTGCCTGGAGCGGACAGGGGATTGGGTCACCCCTCCACTTT	CAWSGQGIGSPLHF
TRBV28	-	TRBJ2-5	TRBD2	TGTGCCAGCAGTCTCCCGGGGGGCCAAGAGACCCAGTACTTC	CASSLPGGQETQYF
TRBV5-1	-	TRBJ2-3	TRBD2	TGCGCCAGCAGCTTGGCGGGGGGGACGGGGACAGATACGCAGTATTTT	CASSLAGGTGTDTQYF
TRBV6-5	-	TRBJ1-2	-	TGTGCCAGCAGTCGGGACTCCCCGGGCTATGGCTACACCTTC	CASSRDSPGYGYTF
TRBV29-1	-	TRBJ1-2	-	TGCAGCGTTGTGGAGGCCAACTATGGCTACACCTTC	CSVVEANYGYTF
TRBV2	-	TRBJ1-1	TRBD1	TGTGCCAGCGGGCCCCAGGGGGCGCTTACTGAAGCTTTCTTT	CASGPQGALTEAFF
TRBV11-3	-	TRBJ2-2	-	TGTGCCAGCAGCTTAGGAGTAGCGAACACCGGGGAGCTGTTTTTT	CASSLGVANTGELFF
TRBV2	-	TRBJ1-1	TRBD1	TGTGCCAGCAGCCCAACAGGGGTGAACACTGAAGCTTTCTTT	CASSPTGVNTEAFF
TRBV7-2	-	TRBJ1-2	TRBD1	TGTGCCAGCAGCCCTCCAAGCCTACAGGGGTCGGGTGGCTACACCTTC	CASSPPSLQGSGGYTF
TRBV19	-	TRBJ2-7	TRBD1	TGTGCCAGTAGCCCGGGACAGTCCTACGAGCAGTACTTC	CASSPGQSYEQYF
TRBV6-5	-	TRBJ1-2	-	TGTGCCAGCTCCAGTTCCCGTTATGGCTACACCTTC	CASSSSRYGYTF
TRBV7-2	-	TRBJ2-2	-	TGTGCCAGCAGCTCGTCGGGTCGGGGAAGCACCGGGGAGCTGTTTTTT	CASSSSGRGSTGELFF
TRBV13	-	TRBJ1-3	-	TGTGCCAGCAGCGAACAGGGAGTTGGAAACACCATATATTTT	CASSEQGVGNTIYF
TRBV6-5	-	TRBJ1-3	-	TGTGCCAGCAGTTACTCCGACGCCCGGGGTACCATATATTTT	CASSYSDARGTIYF
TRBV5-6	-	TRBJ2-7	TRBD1	TGTGCCAGCAGAAGGACAGGAGCCTACGAGCAGTACTTC	CASRRTGAYEQYF
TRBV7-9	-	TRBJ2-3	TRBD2	TGTGCCAGCAGCTTTACTAGCGGAGCCACAGATACGCAGTATTTT	CASSFTSGATDTQYF
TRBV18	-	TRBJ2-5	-	TGTGCCAGCTCACCATCAGGGGACGAGACCCAGTACTTC	CASSPSGDETQYF
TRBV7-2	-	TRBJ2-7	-	TGTGCCAGCAGTTCCGGGACACTCTCCTACGAGCAGTACTTC	CASSSGTLSYEQYF
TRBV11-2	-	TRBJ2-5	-	TGTGCCAGCAGCCCTTTTACTAGTGCACAAGAGACCCAGTACTTC	CASSPFTSAQETQYF
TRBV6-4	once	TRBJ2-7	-	TGTGCCAGCAGTGACTGGACTTTTTACGAGCAGTACTTC	CASSDWTFYEQYF
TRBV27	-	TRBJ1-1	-	TGTGCCAGCAGTTCCCTTTACAGGGCTTTCTTT	CASSSLYRAFF
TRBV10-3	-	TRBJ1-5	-	TGTGCCATCAGCCGGGAGAACAATCAGCCCCAGCATTTT	CAISRENNQPQHF
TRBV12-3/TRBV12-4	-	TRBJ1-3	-	TGTGCCAGCAGCAACCTTACAGGGAACACCATATATTTT	CASSNLTGNTIYF
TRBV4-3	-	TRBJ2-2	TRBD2	TGCGCCAGCAGCCAGGAGAGCGGGAGGTTCGGGGAGCTGTTTTTT	CASSQESGRFGELFF
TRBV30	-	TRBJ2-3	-	TGTGCCTGGAGTAGAGGGGGGGAAGATACGCAGTATTTT	CAWSRGGEDTQYF
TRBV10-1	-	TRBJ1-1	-	TGCGCCAGCAGTGAGTCACCCTCGGGGGGCACTGAAGCTTTCTTT	CASSESPSGGTEAFF
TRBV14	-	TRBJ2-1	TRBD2	TGTGCCAGCAGCCAAGATCTGAGAGCGGGGAACATGTTCTTC	CASSQDLRAGNMFF
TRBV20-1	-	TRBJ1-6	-	TGCAGTGCTAGTGAAACCCAGGGACTCTCGAATTCACCCCTCCACTTT	CSASETQGLSNSPLHF
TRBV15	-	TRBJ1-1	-	TGTGCCACCAGCCGCTATACAGGTCCCCGGCAAGCTTTCTTT	CATSRYTGPRQAFF
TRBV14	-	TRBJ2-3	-	TGTGCCAGCAGCCCTCCCCAGTTAAAGCAGTATTTT	CASSPPQLKQYF
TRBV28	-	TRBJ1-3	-	TGTGCCAGCGGCGGGACCATCTCTGGAAACACCATATATTTT	CASGGTISGNTIYF
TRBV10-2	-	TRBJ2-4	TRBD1	TGCGCCAGCAGTGGGACAGGGGAGGCCAAAAACATTCAGTACTTC	CASSGTGEAKNIQYF
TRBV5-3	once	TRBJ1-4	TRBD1	TGTGCCAGAAAGGAATTCGACTGGGACAGGTTCTCTCCAACTAATGAAAAACTGTTTTTT	CARKEFDWDRFSPTNEKLFF
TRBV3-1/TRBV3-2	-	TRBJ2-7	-	TGTGCCAGCAGCCAGGAGGGGGGGCAGTTTAACTACGAGCAGTACTTC	CASSQEGGQFNYEQYF
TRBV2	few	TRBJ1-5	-	TGTGCCAGCAGGGTGGACAGTAATCAGCCCCAGCATTTT	CASRVDSNQPQHF
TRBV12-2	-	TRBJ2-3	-	TGTGCAAGTCGCTTAGCGCCCCGGGGGAAACACACAGATACGCAGTATTTT	CASRLAPRGKHTDTQYF
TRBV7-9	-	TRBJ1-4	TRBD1	TGTGCCAGCAGCCCCAGGGGGCGTGAGGAAAAACTGTTTTTT	CASSPRGREEKLFF
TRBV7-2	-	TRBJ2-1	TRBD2	TGTGCCAGCAGGGGGGAGGGGAATGAGCAGTTCTTC	CASRGEGNEQFF
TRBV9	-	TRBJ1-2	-	TGTGCCAGCAGCGGGACAACCTCCGATGGCTACACCTTC	CASSGTTSDGYTF
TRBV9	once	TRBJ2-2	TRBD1	TGTGCCAGCAGCTTCACCGGGACAGGGGTTACCGGGGAGCTGTTTTTT	CASSFTGTGVTGELFF
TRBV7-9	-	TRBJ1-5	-	TGTGCCAGCAGCTCCGGCGGCTCCGGACAGCCCCAGCATTTT	CASSSGGSGQPQHF
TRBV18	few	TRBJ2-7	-	TGTGCCAGCTCACCCCTCAAATGGAGCTCCTACGAGCAGTACTTC	CASSPLKWSSYEQYF
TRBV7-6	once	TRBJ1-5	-	TGTGCCAGCAGCCAAGGACGGGACAATCAGCCCCAGCATTTT	CASSQGRDNQPQHF
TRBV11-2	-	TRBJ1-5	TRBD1	TGTGCCAGCAGTCCCTCCGGGACAGGCGACAATCAGCCCCAGCATTTT	CASSPSGTGDNQPQHF
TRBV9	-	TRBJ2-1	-	TGTGCCAGCAGCGGGGGGGTGCTCGGAAGGAAGTCCTACAATGAGCAGTTCTTC	CASSGGVLGRKSYNEQFF
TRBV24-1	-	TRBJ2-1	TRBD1	TGTGCCACCAGTGATTCCCGGACAGGGTACTACAATGAGCAGTTCTTC	CATSDSRTGYYNEQFF
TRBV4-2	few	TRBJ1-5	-	TGTGCCAGCAGCCAAGGACCTCAAGGGGATCAGCCCCAGCATTTT	CASSQGPQGDQPQHF
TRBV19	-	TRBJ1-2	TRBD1	TGTGCCAGTAGTCGAAACAGGGGCAGTAACTATGGCTACACCTTC	CASSRNRGSNYGYTF
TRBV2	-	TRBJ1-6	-	TGTGCCAGCAGTGAAGCCCGGGATAATTCACCCCTCCACTTT	CASSEARDNSPLHF
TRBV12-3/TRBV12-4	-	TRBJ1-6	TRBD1	TGTGCCAGCAGTCCCGGACAGGGACCCCTCCACTTT	CASSPGQGPLHF
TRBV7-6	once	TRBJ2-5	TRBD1	TGTGCCAGCAGCCAAGGACAGGGAGTGTACCAAGAGACCCAGTACTTC	CASSQGQGVYQETQYF
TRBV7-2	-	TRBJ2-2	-	TGTGCCAGCAGCTCCCAAGGGGGTCCCGGGGAGCTGTTTTTT	CASSSQGGPGELFF
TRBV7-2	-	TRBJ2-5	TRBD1	TGTGCCAGCAGCCACCCCGTCCGGACAGGGAGAGAGACCCAGTACTTC	CASSHPVRTGRETQYF
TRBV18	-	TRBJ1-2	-	TGTGCCAGCTCACCAGCGCGAGAGCCGAGGGGCTACACCTTC	CASSPAREPRGYTF
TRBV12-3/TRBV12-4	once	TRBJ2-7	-	TGTGCCACCGTTGGACAGATCTCCTACGAGCAGTACTTC	CATVGQISYEQYF
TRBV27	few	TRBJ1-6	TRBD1	TGTGCCAGCGGGACAGACGATAATTCACCCCTCCACTTT	CASGTDDNSPLHF
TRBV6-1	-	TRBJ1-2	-	TGTGCCAGCAGTGAAGGCGGAGGCTATGGCTACACCTTC	CASSEGGGYGYTF
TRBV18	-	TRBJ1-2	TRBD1	TGTGCCAGCTCACCGGGACAGGACCTTCCTTTTTACTATGGCTACACCTTC	CASSPGQDLPFYYGYTF